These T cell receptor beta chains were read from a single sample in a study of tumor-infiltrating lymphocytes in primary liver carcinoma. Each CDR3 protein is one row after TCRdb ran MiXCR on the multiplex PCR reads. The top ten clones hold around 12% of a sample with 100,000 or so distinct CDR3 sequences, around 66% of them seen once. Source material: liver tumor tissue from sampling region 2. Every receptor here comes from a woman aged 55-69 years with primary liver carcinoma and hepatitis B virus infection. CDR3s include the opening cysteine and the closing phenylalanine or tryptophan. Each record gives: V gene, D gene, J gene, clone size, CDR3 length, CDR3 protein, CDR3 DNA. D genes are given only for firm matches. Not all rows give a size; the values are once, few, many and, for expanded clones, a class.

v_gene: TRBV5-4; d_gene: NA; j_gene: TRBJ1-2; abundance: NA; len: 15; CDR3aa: CASSLFAGINYGHTF; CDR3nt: TGTGCCAGCAGCTTGTTTGCGGGAATTAACTATGGCCACACCTTC
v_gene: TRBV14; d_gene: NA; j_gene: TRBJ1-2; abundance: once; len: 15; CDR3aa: CASSLPGMLTHGYTF; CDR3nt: TGTGCCAGCAGCCTTCCCGGGATGCTGACCCATGGCTACACTTTC
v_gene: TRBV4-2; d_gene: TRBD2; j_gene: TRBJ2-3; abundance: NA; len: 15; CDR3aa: CTSSQGIAGRNTQYF; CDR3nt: TGTACCAGCAGCCAAGGAATAGCGGGACGCAACACGCAGTATTTT
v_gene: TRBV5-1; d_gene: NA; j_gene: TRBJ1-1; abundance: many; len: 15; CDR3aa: CASSLSQGQGTEAFF; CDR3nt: TGCGCCAGCAGCTTGTCCCAGGGGCAGGGGACTGAAGCTTTCTTT
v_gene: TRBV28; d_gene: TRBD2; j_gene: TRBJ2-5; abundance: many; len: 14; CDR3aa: CASTASGRAETQYF; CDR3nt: TGTGCCAGCACCGCTAGCGGGAGGGCTGAGACCCAGTACTTC
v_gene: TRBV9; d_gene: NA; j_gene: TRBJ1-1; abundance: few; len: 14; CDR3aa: CASSASRWGTEAFF; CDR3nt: TGTGCCAGCAGCGCGAGCCGGTGGGGCACTGAAGCTTTCTTT
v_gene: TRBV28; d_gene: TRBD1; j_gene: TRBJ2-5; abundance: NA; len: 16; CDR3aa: CSSSSPGQGRGETQYF; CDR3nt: TGTTCCAGCAGTTCCCCTGGACAGGGGAGGGGAGAGACCCAGTACTTC
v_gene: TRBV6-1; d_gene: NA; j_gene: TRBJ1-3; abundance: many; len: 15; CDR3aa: CASSEMWGLGNTIYF; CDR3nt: TGTGCCAGCAGTGAAATGTGGGGGCTCGGAAACACCATATATTTT
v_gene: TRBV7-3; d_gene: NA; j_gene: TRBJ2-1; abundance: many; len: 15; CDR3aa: CASSLTVPPYNEQFF; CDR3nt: TGTGCCAGCAGCCTGACAGTCCCCCCATACAATGAGCAGTTCTTC
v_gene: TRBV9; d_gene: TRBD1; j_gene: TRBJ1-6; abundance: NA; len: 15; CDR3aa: CASSVSGQGGTPLHF; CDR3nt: TGTGCCAGCAGCGTAAGCGGACAGGGGGGAACACCTCTCCACTTT
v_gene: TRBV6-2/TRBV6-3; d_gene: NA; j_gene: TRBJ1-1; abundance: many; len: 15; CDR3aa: CASRPLRDKNTEAFF; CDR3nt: TGTGCCAGCAGACCCCTCCGGGACAAGAACACTGAAGCTTTCTTT
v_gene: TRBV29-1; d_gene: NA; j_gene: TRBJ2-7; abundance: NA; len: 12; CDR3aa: CSVSSDPYEQYF; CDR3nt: TGCAGCGTCTCCTCGGACCCCTACGAGCAGTACTTC
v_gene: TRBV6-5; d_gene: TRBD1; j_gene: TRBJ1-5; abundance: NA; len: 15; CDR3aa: CARSGSGTGDQPQHF; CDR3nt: TGTGCTAGGAGTGGGTCCGGGACAGGGGATCAGCCCCAGCATTTT
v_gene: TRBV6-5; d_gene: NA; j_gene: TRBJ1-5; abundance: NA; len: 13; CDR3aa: CAGSYAGGQPQHF; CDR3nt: TGTGCTGGCAGTTACGCGGGGGGTCAGCCCCAGCATTTT
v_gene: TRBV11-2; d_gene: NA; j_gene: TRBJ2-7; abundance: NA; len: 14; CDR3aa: CAGSPPSGVSEQYF; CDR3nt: TGTGCCGGCAGCCCCCCTTCAGGTGTTAGCGAGCAGTACTTC
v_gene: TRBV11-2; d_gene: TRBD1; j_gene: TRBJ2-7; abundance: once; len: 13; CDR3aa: CASSSGGGFKQYF; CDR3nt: TGTGCCAGCAGCTCAGGGGGTGGCTTCAAGCAGTATTTC
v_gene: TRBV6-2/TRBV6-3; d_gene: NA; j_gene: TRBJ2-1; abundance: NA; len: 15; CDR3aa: CASSLTIGIGAEQFF; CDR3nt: TGTGCCAGCAGCCTTACAATTGGGATTGGTGCTGAGCAGTTCTTC
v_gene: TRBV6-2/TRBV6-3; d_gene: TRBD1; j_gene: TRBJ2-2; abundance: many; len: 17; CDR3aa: CASSYPPGQGHTGELFF; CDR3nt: TGTGCCAGCAGTTACCCTCCGGGACAGGGGCACACCGGGGAGCTGTTTTTT
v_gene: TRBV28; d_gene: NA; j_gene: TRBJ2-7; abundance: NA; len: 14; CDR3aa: CASNVGWNQYEQYF; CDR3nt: TGTGCCAGCAACGTAGGGTGGAACCAATACGAGCAGTACTTT
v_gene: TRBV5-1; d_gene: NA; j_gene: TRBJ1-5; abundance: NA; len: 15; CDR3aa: CASILARRSNQPQHF; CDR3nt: TGCGCCAGCATCTTGGCAAGACGGAGTAATCAGCCCCAGCATTTT
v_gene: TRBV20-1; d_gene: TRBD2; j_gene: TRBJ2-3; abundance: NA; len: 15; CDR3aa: CSALKLAGHTDTQYF; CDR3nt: TGCAGTGCTCTTAAACTAGCGGGCCACACAGATACGCAGTATTTT
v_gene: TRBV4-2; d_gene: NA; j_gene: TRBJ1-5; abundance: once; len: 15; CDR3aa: CAGSTTGTGGLAQHF; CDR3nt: TGTGCCGGCAGCACCACAGGTACCGGGGGTCTGGCCCAGCATTTT
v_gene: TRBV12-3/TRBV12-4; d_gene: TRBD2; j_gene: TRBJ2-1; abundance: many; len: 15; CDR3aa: CATKVTSGSTNEQFF; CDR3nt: TGTGCCACCAAAGTGACTAGCGGGAGTACCAATGAGCAGTTCTTC
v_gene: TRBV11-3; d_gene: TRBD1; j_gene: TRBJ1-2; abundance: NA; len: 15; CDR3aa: CASSMPGQGSNGYTF; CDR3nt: TGTGCCAGCAGCATGCCGGGACAGGGTAGCAATGGCTACACCTTC
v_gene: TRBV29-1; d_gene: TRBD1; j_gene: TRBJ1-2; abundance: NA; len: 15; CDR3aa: CSVEDQGDRGLRYTF; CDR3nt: TGCAGCGTTGAAGATCAAGGAGACAGGGGGCTCCGCTACACCTTC
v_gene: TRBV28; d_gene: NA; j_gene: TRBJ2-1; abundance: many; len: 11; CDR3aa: CASSLLFEQFF; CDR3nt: TGTGCCAGCAGTTTGCTGTTCGAGCAGTTCTTC
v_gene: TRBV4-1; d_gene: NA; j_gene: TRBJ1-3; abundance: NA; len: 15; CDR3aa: CTSSQYRGFGNTIYF; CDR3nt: TGCACCAGCAGCCAATATCGGGGGTTCGGAAACACCATATATTTT
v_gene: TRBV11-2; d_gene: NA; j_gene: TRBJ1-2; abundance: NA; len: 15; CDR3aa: CTRSPRQTEDYGYTF; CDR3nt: TGTACAAGAAGCCCCCGCCAGACAGAAGACTATGGCTACACCTTC
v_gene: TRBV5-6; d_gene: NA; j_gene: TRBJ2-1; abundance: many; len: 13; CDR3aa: CASSLDVYNEQFF; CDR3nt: TGTGCCAGCAGCTTGGATGTGTACAATGAGCAGTTCTTC
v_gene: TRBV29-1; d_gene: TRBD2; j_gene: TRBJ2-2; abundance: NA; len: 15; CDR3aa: CSVSKGTRGGGELFF; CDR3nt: TGCAGCGTTTCGAAGGGGACTAGAGGGGGCGGGGAGCTGTTTTTT
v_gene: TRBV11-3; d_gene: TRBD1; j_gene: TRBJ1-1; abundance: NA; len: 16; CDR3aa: CASSLVPGYAQGGAFF; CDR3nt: TGTGCCAGCAGCTTAGTACCCGGTTACGCTCAGGGGGGGGCTTTCTTT
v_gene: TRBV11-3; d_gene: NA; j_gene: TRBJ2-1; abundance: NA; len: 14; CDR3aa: CDPSFPSVGNEQFF; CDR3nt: TGTGACCCCAGCTTCCCTTCCGTTGGCAATGAGCAGTTCTTC
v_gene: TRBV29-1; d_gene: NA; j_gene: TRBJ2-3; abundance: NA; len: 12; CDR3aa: CSVEVVRDTQYF; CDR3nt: TGCAGCGTTGAAGTGGTTAGAGATACGCAGTACTTT
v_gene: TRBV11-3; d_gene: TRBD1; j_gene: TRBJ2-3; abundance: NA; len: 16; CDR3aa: CAGSPRQGSGIDTRYF; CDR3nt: TGTGCCGGCAGCCCCCGACAGGGGTCAGGCATAGATACGCGGTATTTT
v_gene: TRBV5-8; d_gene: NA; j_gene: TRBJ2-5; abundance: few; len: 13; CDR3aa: CVSRGVSGETQYF; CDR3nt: TGTGTCAGCAGGGGGGTTAGCGGAGAGACCCAGTACTTC
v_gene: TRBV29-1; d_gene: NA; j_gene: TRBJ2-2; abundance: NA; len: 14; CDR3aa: CSTAERANAGELFF; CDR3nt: TGCAGCACGGCGGAGCGGGCGAACGCCGGGGAGCTGTTTTTT
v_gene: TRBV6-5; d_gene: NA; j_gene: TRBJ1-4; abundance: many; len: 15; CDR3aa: CASSYRGATNEKLFF; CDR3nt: TGTGCCAGCAGTTACAGGGGAGCAACTAATGAAAAACTGTTTTTT
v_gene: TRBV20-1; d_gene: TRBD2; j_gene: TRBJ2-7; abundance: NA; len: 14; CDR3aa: CSARDGTSDYEQYF; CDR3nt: TGCAGTGCTAGAGATGGGACTAGCGACTACGAGCAGTACTTC
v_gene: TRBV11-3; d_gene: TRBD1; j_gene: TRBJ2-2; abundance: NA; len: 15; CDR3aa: CATSQGASSTAELFF; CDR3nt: TGTGCCACTAGCCAGGGGGCTAGCAGCACCGCGGAGCTGTTTTTT
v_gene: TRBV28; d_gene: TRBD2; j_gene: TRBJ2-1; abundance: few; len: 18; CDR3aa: CASSLRTSGRISYNEQFF; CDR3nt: TGTGCCAGCAGTTTAAGGACTAGCGGGAGAATCTCCTACAATGAGCAGTTCTTC
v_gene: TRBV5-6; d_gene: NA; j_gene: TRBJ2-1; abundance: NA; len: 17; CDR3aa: CASSAVGTSSSCNEQFF; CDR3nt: TGTGCCAGCAGCGCGGTCGGGACTTCGAGCTCCTGCAATGAGCAGTTCTTC
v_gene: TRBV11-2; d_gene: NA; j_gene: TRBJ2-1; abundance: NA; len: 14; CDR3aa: CVSSLGVTPNEQFF; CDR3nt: TGTGTCAGCAGCTTAGGGGTTACACCCAATGAGCAGTTCTTC
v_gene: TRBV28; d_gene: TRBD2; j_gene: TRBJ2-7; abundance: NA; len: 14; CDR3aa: CASSGSHPQDEQYF; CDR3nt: TGTGCCAGTAGCGGGAGCCACCCCCAAGACGAGCAGTACTTC
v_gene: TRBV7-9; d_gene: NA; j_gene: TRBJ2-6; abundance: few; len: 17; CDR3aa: CASSFTLGGSGANVLTF; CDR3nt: TGTGCCAGCAGCTTCACCCTCGGGGGCTCTGGGGCCAACGTCCTGACTTTC
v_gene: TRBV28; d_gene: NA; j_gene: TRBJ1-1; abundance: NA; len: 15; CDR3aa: CASPPPGAMNTEAFF; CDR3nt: TGTGCCAGCCCCCCCCCGGGGGCCATGAACACTGAAGCTTTCTTT
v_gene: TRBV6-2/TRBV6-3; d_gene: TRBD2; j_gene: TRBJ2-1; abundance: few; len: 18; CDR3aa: CASSPGTSGGGTYNEQFF; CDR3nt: TGTGCCAGCAGTCCCGGGACTAGCGGGGGAGGAACCTACAATGAGCAGTTCTTC
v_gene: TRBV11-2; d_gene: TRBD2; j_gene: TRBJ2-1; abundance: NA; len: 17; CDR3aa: CANSRRLAGGLGDEQFF; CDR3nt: TGTGCCAACAGCAGGAGACTAGCGGGAGGGTTGGGGGATGAGCAGTTCTTC
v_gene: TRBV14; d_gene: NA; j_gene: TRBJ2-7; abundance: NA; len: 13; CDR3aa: CASSPRQVGEQYF; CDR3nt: TGTGCCAGCAGCCCTAGACAAGTGGGCGAGCAGTACTTC
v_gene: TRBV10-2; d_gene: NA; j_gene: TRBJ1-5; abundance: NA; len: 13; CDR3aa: CASKDNINQPQHF; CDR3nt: TGCGCCAGTAAGGACAATATCAATCAGCCCCAGCATTTT
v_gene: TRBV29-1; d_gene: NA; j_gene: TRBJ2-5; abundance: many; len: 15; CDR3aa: CSVNERGSAQETQYF; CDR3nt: TGCAGCGTAAATGAACGAGGGTCGGCTCAAGAGACCCAGTACTTC
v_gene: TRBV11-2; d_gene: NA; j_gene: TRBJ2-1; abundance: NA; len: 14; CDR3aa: CVGSPDSRYRVQFF; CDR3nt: TGTGTCGGCAGTCCGGACTCGAGGTATAGGGTGCAGTTCTTC
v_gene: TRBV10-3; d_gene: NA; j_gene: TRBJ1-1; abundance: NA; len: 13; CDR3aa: CAISFTGSAEVSF; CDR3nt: TGTGCCATCAGTTTCACAGGGTCGGCTGAAGTTTCCTTT
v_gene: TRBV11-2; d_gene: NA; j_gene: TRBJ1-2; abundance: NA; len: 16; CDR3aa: CASILGTPEGSYGYTF; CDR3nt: TGTGCCAGCATCCTCGGGACACCGGAGGGGTCCTATGGCTATACCTTC
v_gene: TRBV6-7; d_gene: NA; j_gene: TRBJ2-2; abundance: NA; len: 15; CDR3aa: CASSKWGLNTGELFF; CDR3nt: TGTGCCAGTAGTAAGTGGGGATTGAACACCGGGGAGCTGTTTTTT
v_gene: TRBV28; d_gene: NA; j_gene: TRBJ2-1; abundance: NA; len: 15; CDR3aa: CASSRVTISYNEQFF; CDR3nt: TGTGCCAGCAGTCGCGTGACCATTTCCTACAATGAGCAGTTCTTC
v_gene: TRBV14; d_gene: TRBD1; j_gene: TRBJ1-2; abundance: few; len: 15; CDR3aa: CASSQDTGGLYGYTF; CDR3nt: TGTGCCAGCAGCCAAGATACAGGGGGCCTCTATGGCTACACCTTC